Listed below are T cell receptor beta chains from one sample, sequenced in a study of Ad26.COV2.S vaccination and SARS-CoV-2 variants. Generated by immunoSEQ multiplex PCR, the TCRdb table keeps only in-frame clones and is missing some. The top ten clones hold about 1.5% of a sample with about 680,000 clones, roughly 90% of them seen once. The sequencing used peripheral blood, collected in a trial of Ad26.COV2.S vaccine versus placebo. The origin of the receptors is a person aged 18-60 years who received the Ad26.COV2.S COVID-19 vaccine or a placebo. Each CDR3 is given with its conserved first and last residue. The order of the fields is CDR3 length, J gene, V gene, clone size, D gene, CDR3 protein, CDR3 DNA. A D gene is named only where the DNA matches it firmly. A clone size is listed for some rows: how often the clone was seen (once, few, many), or a class if it is expanded.

length: 15; J: TRBJ2-1; V: TRBV9; size: NA; D: NA; CDR3: CASSVAALASNEQFF; DNA: TGTGCCAGCAGCGTAGCGGCCCTAGCTAGTAATGAGCAGTTCTTC
length: 14; J: TRBJ2-2; V: TRBV29-1; size: once; D: TRBD2; CDR3: CSVVTSGYTGELFF; DNA: TGCAGCGTCGTGACTAGCGGTTACACCGGGGAGCTGTTTTTT
length: 15; J: TRBJ1-2; V: TRBV5-1; size: NA; D: NA; CDR3: CASSPGGLLDYGYTF; DNA: TGCGCCAGCAGCCCCGGGGGGCTGCTCGACTATGGCTACACCTTC
length: 15; J: TRBJ1-5; V: TRBV6-5; size: NA; D: TRBD1; CDR3: CASSRSGQGTQPQHF; DNA: TGTGCCAGCAGCCGATCGGGACAGGGCACTCAGCCCCAGCATTTT
length: 14; J: TRBJ2-3; V: TRBV18; size: NA; D: NA; CDR3: CASSPFSAPDTQYF; DNA: TGTGCCAGCTCACCATTCAGCGCCCCAGATACGCAGTATTTT
length: 19; J: TRBJ2-7; V: TRBV14; size: NA; D: TRBD2; CDR3: CASSQGGLGLVLLRYEQYF; DNA: TGTGCCAGCAGCCAAGGAGGCCTGGGACTAGTTTTACTTCGCTACGAGCAGTACTTC
length: 15; J: TRBJ1-3; V: TRBV18; size: NA; D: NA; CDR3: CASSPGASSGNTIYF; DNA: TGTGCCAGCTCACCAGGGGCGTCCTCTGGAAACACCATATATTTT
length: 14; J: TRBJ1-5; V: TRBV19; size: NA; D: NA; CDR3: CASSIWGFNQPQHF; DNA: TGTGCCAGTAGTATATGGGGTTTCAATCAGCCCCAGCATTTT
length: 14; J: TRBJ2-7; V: TRBV3-1/TRBV3-2; size: once; D: NA; CDR3: CASSDHRKSYEQYF; DNA: TGTGCCAGCAGCGACCACCGGAAGTCCTACGAGCAGTACTTC
length: 15; J: TRBJ2-5; V: TRBV7-2; size: NA; D: TRBD2; CDR3: CASSPPAGEGETQYF; DNA: TGTGCCAGCAGCCCCCCGGCGGGGGAAGGGGAGACCCAGTACTTC
length: 14; J: TRBJ1-1; V: TRBV6-4; size: NA; D: NA; CDR3: CASSEGPRVAEAFF; DNA: TGTGCCAGCAGTGAGGGCCCCAGGGTGGCTGAAGCTTTCTTT
length: 13; J: TRBJ1-2; V: TRBV27; size: few; D: TRBD1; CDR3: CASSPTGVRGYTF; DNA: TGTGCCAGCAGTCCTACAGGGGTTAGAGGCTACACCTTC
length: 18; J: TRBJ2-1; V: TRBV24-1; size: NA; D: NA; CDR3: CATSDLPRGRALYNEQFF; DNA: TGTGCCACCAGTGATTTGCCCCGGGGCAGGGCCCTCTACAATGAGCAGTTCTTC
length: 12; J: TRBJ2-1; V: TRBV6-5; size: NA; D: NA; CDR3: CATQGSSNEQFF; DNA: TGTGCCACCCAAGGGTCCTCCAATGAGCAGTTCTTC
length: 16; J: TRBJ1-2; V: TRBV4-2; size: NA; D: TRBD1; CDR3: CASSQETGRGSYGYTF; DNA: TGTGCCAGCAGCCAAGAGACAGGGCGGGGGAGCTATGGCTACACCTTC
length: 15; J: TRBJ2-7; V: TRBV6-5; size: NA; D: NA; CDR3: CASCSRPPDTYEQYF; DNA: TGTGCCAGCTGTTCGCGGCCCCCAGACACCTACGAGCAGTACTTC
length: 14; J: TRBJ1-1; V: TRBV18; size: NA; D: NA; CDR3: CASSPEYWTTEAFF; DNA: TGTGCCAGCTCACCGGAGTATTGGACCACTGAAGCTTTCTTT
length: 13; J: TRBJ2-2; V: TRBV5-1; size: NA; D: NA; CDR3: CASSSGDTGELFF; DNA: TGCGCCAGCAGCTCAGGGGACACCGGGGAGCTGTTTTTT
length: 16; J: TRBJ2-7; V: TRBV4-3; size: few; D: NA; CDR3: CASSQQGPPGPYEQYF; DNA: TGCGCCAGCAGCCAACAGGGACCCCCCGGTCCCTACGAGCAGTACTTC
length: 16; J: TRBJ2-7; V: TRBV5-1; size: NA; D: TRBD1; CDR3: CASSLAAGGLSYEQYF; DNA: TGCGCCAGCAGCTTGGCGGCAGGGGGCCTTTCCTACGAGCAGTACTTC
length: 17; J: TRBJ1-3; V: TRBV27; size: NA; D: NA; CDR3: CASSLSYGRAQGNTIYF; DNA: TGTGCCAGCAGTTTATCATACGGAAGGGCGCAAGGAAACACCATATATTTT
length: 13; J: TRBJ1-5; V: TRBV12-3/TRBV12-4; size: NA; D: TRBD1; CDR3: CASSSTGIQPQHF; DNA: TGTGCCAGCAGTTCGACAGGGATTCAGCCCCAGCATTTT
length: 12; J: TRBJ2-7; V: TRBV6-5; size: NA; D: NA; CDR3: CASNFPGYEQYF; DNA: TGTGCCAGCAATTTCCCTGGTTACGAGCAGTACTTC
length: 17; J: TRBJ2-5; V: TRBV5-1; size: NA; D: NA; CDR3: CASSPGDLLGAIETQYF; DNA: TGCGCCAGCAGCCCCGGGGACTTGTTGGGTGCAATAGAGACCCAGTACTTC
length: 13; J: TRBJ1-5; V: TRBV30; size: NA; D: NA; CDR3: CAWSVRSNQPQHF; DNA: TGTGCCTGGAGTGTACGGAGCAATCAGCCCCAGCATTTT
length: 14; J: TRBJ2-7; V: TRBV6-2/TRBV6-3; size: NA; D: NA; CDR3: CASSYGLGTYEQYF; DNA: TGTGCCAGCAGTTACGGCCTAGGTACCTACGAGCAGTACTTC
length: 15; J: TRBJ1-6; V: TRBV9; size: NA; D: NA; CDR3: CASSVGEGNNSPLHF; DNA: TGTGCCAGCAGCGTAGGAGAGGGGAACAATTCACCCCTCCACTTT
length: 16; J: TRBJ2-5; V: TRBV6-5; size: NA; D: TRBD2; CDR3: CASSYSATSDQETQYF; DNA: TGTGCCAGCAGTTACTCAGCCACTAGCGACCAAGAGACCCAGTACTTC
length: 12; J: TRBJ2-7; V: TRBV10-3; size: NA; D: NA; CDR3: CAIAKQGREQYF; DNA: TGTGCCATCGCAAAACAGGGGAGGGAGCAGTACTTC
length: 18; J: TRBJ2-6; V: TRBV11-2; size: NA; D: NA; CDR3: CASRPWDTDSSGANVLTF; DNA: TGTGCCAGCAGACCATGGGACACGGATTCCTCTGGGGCCAACGTCCTGACTTTC
length: 14; J: TRBJ1-2; V: TRBV29-1; size: NA; D: TRBD1; CDR3: CSVYGQGSNYGYTF; DNA: TGCAGCGTGTATGGACAGGGAAGTAACTATGGCTACACCTTC
length: 15; J: TRBJ2-3; V: TRBV7-3; size: once; D: TRBD1; CDR3: CASSQGTGTSDTQYF; DNA: TGTGCCAGCAGCCAGGGGACAGGGACGTCAGATACGCAGTATTTT
length: 13; J: TRBJ1-3; V: TRBV7-9; size: NA; D: NA; CDR3: CANDVGPGNTIYF; DNA: TGTGCTAACGACGTGGGGCCTGGAAACACCATATATTTT
length: 16; J: TRBJ1-1; V: TRBV7-6; size: NA; D: NA; CDR3: CASSIASGPQNTEAFF; DNA: TGTGCCAGCAGCATCGCGTCGGGACCGCAAAACACTGAAGCTTTCTTT
length: 12; J: TRBJ1-1; V: TRBV13; size: NA; D: NA; CDR3: CASSLSPKEAFF; DNA: TGTGCCAGCAGCTTGAGCCCTAAGGAAGCTTTCTTT
length: 12; J: TRBJ1-2; V: TRBV6-6; size: NA; D: TRBD1; CDR3: CASRQGFGTLAF; DNA: TGTGCCAGTCGACAGGGCTTCGGGACTTTGGCCTTC
length: 15; J: TRBJ1-2; V: TRBV19; size: NA; D: TRBD1; CDR3: CASSVQGVINYGYTF; DNA: TGTGCCAGTAGTGTACAGGGGGTGATAAACTATGGCTACACCTTC
length: 19; J: TRBJ2-2; V: TRBV19; size: NA; D: NA; CDR3: CASSIESSVGTPNTGELFF; DNA: TGTGCCAGTAGTATAGAGTCTAGCGTCGGGACCCCGAACACCGGGGAGCTGTTTTTT
length: 14; J: TRBJ1-4; V: TRBV5-4; size: NA; D: NA; CDR3: CASSHEGPQRKLFF; DNA: TGTGCCAGCAGCCACGAGGGACCCCAGAGGAAACTGTTTTTT
length: 15; J: TRBJ2-7; V: TRBV5-1; size: NA; D: NA; CDR3: CASSLAAAGYYEQYF; DNA: TGCGCCAGCAGCTTGGCAGCTGCTGGTTATTACGAGCAGTACTTC
length: 15; J: TRBJ1-1; V: TRBV29-1; size: NA; D: TRBD1; CDR3: CSARVGGQGQTEAFF; DNA: TGCAGCGCCCGAGTGGGTGGACAGGGACAGACTGAAGCTTTCTTT
length: 15; J: TRBJ2-2; V: TRBV5-1; size: NA; D: TRBD2; CDR3: CASSRLAENTGELFF; DNA: TGCGCCAGCAGCCGACTAGCGGAGAACACCGGGGAGCTGTTTTTT
length: 14; J: TRBJ2-5; V: TRBV6-5; size: NA; D: NA; CDR3: CASSYNRGEGTQYF; DNA: TGTGCCAGCAGTTATAACAGGGGGGAGGGGACCCAGTACTTC
length: 14; J: TRBJ2-1; V: TRBV5-1; size: NA; D: NA; CDR3: CASSRKGEGNEQFF; DNA: TGCGCCAGCAGCAGGAAAGGAGAGGGAAATGAGCAGTTCTTC
length: 13; J: TRBJ2-7; V: TRBV19; size: NA; D: TRBD1; CDR3: CASAGTGVYEQYF; DNA: TGTGCCAGTGCGGGGACAGGAGTCTACGAGCAGTACTTC
length: 14; J: TRBJ1-1; V: TRBV6-6; size: NA; D: NA; CDR3: CASSYSGNPTEAFF; DNA: TGTGCCAGCAGTTACTCAGGGAACCCCACTGAAGCTTTCTTT
length: 16; J: TRBJ2-2; V: TRBV7-9; size: NA; D: NA; CDR3: CASSARLGAHTGELFF; DNA: TGTGCCAGCAGCGCCCGTTTAGGGGCCCACACCGGGGAGCTGTTTTTT
length: 16; J: TRBJ1-2; V: TRBV25-1; size: NA; D: TRBD1; CDR3: CASSEPGTATNYGYTF; DNA: TGTGCCAGCAGTGAGCCTGGGACAGCTACTAACTATGGCTACACCTTC
length: 14; J: TRBJ1-1; V: TRBV5-4; size: NA; D: NA; CDR3: CASSLAGRPPEAFF; DNA: TGTGCCAGCAGCTTGGCTGGGCGGCCCCCTGAAGCTTTCTTT
length: 14; J: TRBJ1-2; V: TRBV5-1; size: NA; D: TRBD1; CDR3: CASSWGQVPYGYTF; DNA: TGCGCCAGCAGCTGGGGACAGGTCCCCTATGGCTACACCTTC
length: 14; J: TRBJ1-1; V: TRBV5-1; size: NA; D: NA; CDR3: CASSLAAGNTEAFF; DNA: TGCGCCAGCAGCTTGGCGGCTGGGAACACTGAAGCTTTCTTT
length: 14; J: TRBJ1-5; V: TRBV7-2; size: NA; D: NA; CDR3: CASSLRQVHQPQHF; DNA: TGTGCCAGCAGCCTCAGACAGGTCCACCAGCCCCAGCATTTT
length: 13; J: TRBJ2-1; V: TRBV12-3/TRBV12-4; size: NA; D: TRBD1; CDR3: CASSRGQQDEQFF; DNA: TGTGCCAGCAGTCGGGGACAGCAGGACGAGCAGTTCTTC
length: 18; J: TRBJ1-5; V: TRBV21-1; size: NA; D: NA; CDR3: CASSPRDRDPSFNQPQHF; DNA: TGTGCCAGCAGCCCCCGGGACAGGGACCCTTCTTTCAATCAGCCCCAGCATTTT
length: 13; J: TRBJ2-5; V: TRBV29-1; size: NA; D: TRBD2; CDR3: CSVSLAGGETQYF; DNA: TGCAGCGTTAGCCTAGCGGGAGGGGAGACCCAGTACTTC
length: 16; J: TRBJ1-4; V: TRBV7-2; size: few; D: NA; CDR3: CASSRRRGATNEKLFF; DNA: TGTGCCAGCAGCCGCCGGCGGGGGGCAACTAATGAAAAACTGTTTTTT
length: 15; J: TRBJ2-3; V: TRBV4-2; size: NA; D: TRBD2; CDR3: CASSPSGGLTDTQYF; DNA: TGTGCCAGCAGCCCTAGCGGGGGCCTCACAGATACGCAGTATTTT
length: 13; J: TRBJ2-2; V: TRBV3-1/TRBV3-2; size: few; D: NA; CDR3: CASSQQGVGWLFF; DNA: TGTGCCAGCAGCCAGCAGGGAGTTGGTTGGCTGTTTTTT
length: 15; J: TRBJ2-3; V: TRBV29-1; size: NA; D: TRBD2; CDR3: CSVETSGGVADTQYF; DNA: TGCAGCGTTGAGACTAGCGGGGGAGTCGCAGATACGCAGTATTTT
length: 14; J: TRBJ1-2; V: TRBV7-2; size: once; D: NA; CDR3: CASSLAWQAGGYTF; DNA: TGTGCCAGCAGCTTAGCGTGGCAGGCGGGTGGCTACACCTTC